These 19 T cell receptor beta chains originate from one sample sequenced in a study of T cell responses to AZD1222 COVID-19 vaccine (dated by TCRdb to 2020 to 2022). The library was obtained by the immunoSEQ multiplex PCR assay. In TCRdb, the immuneACCESS table is reduced to in-frame sequences with V and J assigned. These tables do not hold every clone; where another copy was compared, an unresolved V gene accounts for under half, and the others remain unexplained. The sample table shows roughly 100,000 clones, and around nine tenths are seen once. The top ten clonotypes cover about 2.7% of the sample. The meaning of the sample's time point label: baseline before first vaccination. The sequences come from peripheral blood, collected on day 0 of AZD1222 vaccination. The receptor set was obtained from an adult in good health.

The chain carries TRBV10-3 and TRBJ2-2; 7 positions agree with TRBD2. Germline lookup yields CDR1 ENHRY and CDR2 SYGVKD. This CDR3 is built from 15 residues. Trimming took 6 bases from V and 3 from J; bases not matched to a gene: 7. CDR3 sequence: CAISVGREDTGELFF. CDR3 bases: TGTGCCATCAGCGTGGGGAGGGAGGACACCGGGGAGCTGTTTTTT.

The V and J genes are TRBV5-4 and TRBJ1-2; 7 bases fit TRBD1. V lost 2 bases, J lost 5 bases, and 6 bases stayed unmatched. The CDR3 runs to 14 residues. The V gene's germline CDR1 is SGHNT and CDR2 YYREEE (reference sequence). For the CDR3, the DNA is TGTGCCAGCAGCTTTTCCGGGACAGTGTATGGCTACACCTTC. Translated: CASSFSGTVYGYTF.

V usage is TRBV7-2 and J usage is TRBJ1-1; possibly TRBD1 for D (5 bases). Germline V gene sequence: CDR1 SGHTA, CDR2 FQGNSA. The CDR3 loop spans 15 amino acids. V gave up 5 bases and J gave up 5 bases, with 18 bases separating them. DNA of the CDR3: TGTGCCAGCAGCCTAGGGCCCAGAGCAGGGACTGAAGCTTTCTTT. Amino acid sequence: CASSLGPRAGTEAFF.

V gene TRBV7-2 combines with J gene TRBJ2-1, with 11 bases fitting TRBD2. The CDR3 spans 15 residues. Losses at the gene ends were 7 bases for V and 9 bases for J; bases not matched to a gene: 11. Germline loops: CDR1 SGHTA, CDR2 FQGNSA. The CDR3 DNA follows: TGTGCCAGCACCGTCGGACTAGCGGGCGTGGGTGAGCAGTTCTTC. Amino acid sequence: CASTVGLAGVGEQFF.

The rearrangement joins TRBV4-2 to TRBJ1-5; 7 bases match TRBD1. V lost 8 bases and J lost 7; bases outside the gene matches: 8. This CDR3 region has 13 residues. CDR1 and CDR2 from the germline V gene are LGHNA and YNFKEQ. CDR3 in amino acids: CASGRDSLQPQHF. CDR3 nucleotides: TGTGCCAGCGGGAGGGACAGTCTACAGCCCCAGCATTTT.

The gene calls are TRBV19 and TRBJ1-2; D ambiguous. The V end was cut by 0 bases, the J end by 7 bases, with 9 bases between. The germline V gene encodes CDR1 LNHDA and CDR2 SQIVND (reference sequence). This CDR3 region has 13 residues. CDR3 region: CASSIDWRAGYTF. CDR3 sequence (DNA): TGTGCCAGTAGTATAGATTGGCGAGCTGGCTACACCTTC.

The chain employs TRBV2 and TRBJ2-7; 9 bases align to TRBD2. Trimming cost V 1 base and J 3 bases; bases outside gene matches: 4. This CDR3 spans 15 amino acids. CDR1 SNHLY and CDR2 FYNNEI come from the germline V gene. This chain's CDR3 is CASSEERGASYEQYF. The CDR3 DNA reads as TGTGCCAGCAGTGAAGAGCGGGGGGCGAGCTACGAGCAGTACTTC.

V is TRBV14 and J is TRBJ2-7; no clear D gene. CDR1 and CDR2 (germline): SGHDN, FVKESK. Trimming shortened V by 0 bases and J by 3 bases, and 9 bases separated the two germline ends. This CDR3 is built from 14 residues. The CDR3 DNA follows: TGTGCCAGCAGCCAAGATATGCCCAACTACGAGCAGTACTTC. It translates to CASSQDMPNYEQYF.

The chain uses TRBV29-1 and TRBJ2-4, with 8 bases that match TRBD1. The V gene end was trimmed by 3 bases and the J gene end by 12 bases; junction bases not matched to a gene: 4. Germline V gene lookup returns CDR1 SQVTM and CDR2 ANQGSEA. CDR3 length: 11 amino acids. The CDR3 sequence is CSVEVQGAQYF. The CDR3 coding sequence is TGCAGCGTTGAGGTTCAGGGGGCTCAGTACTTC.

Concerning this clone itself: The same CDR3 also results from other DNA sequences found in this sample. J is TRBJ1-2 and V is TRBV19; no clear D gene. The V and J ends lost 4 bases and 3 bases respectively, with 6 bases between them. CDR1 and CDR2 from the germline V gene are LNHDA and SQIVND (reference sequence). The CDR3 covers 12 residues. The CDR3 nucleotides read TGTGCCAGTAGTAGGGGTGACTATGGCTACACCTTC. It codes for CASSRGDYGYTF. Full variable domain (outside the CDR3, taken from reference TRBV19 and TRBJ1-2): DGGITQSPKYLFRKEGQNVTLSCEQNLNHDAMYWYRQDPGQGLRLIYYSQIVNDFQKGDIAEGYSVSREKKESFPLTVTSAQKNPTAFYLCASSRGDYGYTFGSGTRLTVV.

V gene TRBV28 combines with J gene TRBJ2-3, with a weak D call TRBD2 (6 bases). The V end was cut by 3 bases, the J end by 1 base, with 8 bases between. The CDR3 length is 14 residues. The V gene's germline CDR1 is MDHEN and CDR2 SYDVKM. The CDR3 protein is CASSFGGGTDTQYF. The CDR3 region has the DNA TGTGCCAGCAGTTTTGGCGGGGGCACAGATACGCAGTATTTT.

Concerning this clone itself: The same CDR3 is also encoded by other DNA sequences in this sample. V usage is TRBV28 and J usage is TRBJ1-3; D remains unclear. The CDR3 has 14 amino acids. Trimming left V 4 bases short and J 0 bases short, with 7 bases between. From germline, CDR1 is MDHEN and CDR2 SYDVKM. The CDR3 region is CASSSRNSGNTIYF. CDR3 nucleotides: TGTGCCAGCAGTTCCCGTAACTCTGGAAACACCATATATTTT. Variable domain in full (rest from reference TRBV28 and TRBJ1-3): DVKVTQSSRYLVKRTGEKVFLECVQDMDHENMFWYRQDPGLGLRLIYFSYDVKMKEKGDIPEGYSVSREKKERFSLILESASTNQTSMYLCASSSRNSGNTIYFGEGSWLTVV.

The V and J genes are TRBV20-1 and TRBJ1-4; TRBD1 is a possible D gene (5 bases). CDR1 and CDR2 from the germline V gene are DFQATT and SNEGSKA (reference sequence). V shed 6 bases and J shed 7 bases, with 15 bases lying between them. The length of the CDR3 is 13 residues. CDR3: CSASVSQGEKLFF. The DNA of the CDR3 is TGCAGTGCGAGTGTCTCCCAGGGTGAAAAACTGTTTTTT.

The V call is TRBV5-1, the J call TRBJ1-1; TRBD1 agrees at 7 bases. This CDR3 spans 17 amino acids. Looked up from germline, CDR1 is SGHRS and CDR2 is YFSETQ. Trimming at V came to 5 bases and at J to 1 base, leaving 14 bases not matched to a gene. CDR3 residues: CASRPLPTGQPNTEAFF. The CDR3, as DNA: TGCGCCAGCAGGCCCCTCCCTACGGGACAGCCGAACACTGAAGCTTTCTTT.

V and J are TRBV3-1 (or the pseudogene TRBV3-2) and TRBJ1-1; D uncertain. The germline V and J ends were trimmed by 4 bases and 1 base, with 7 bases remaining between them. Germline V gene lookup returns CDR1 LGHDT and CDR2 YNNKEL (reference sequence). CDR3 length: 13 residues. CDR3 loop: CASSPDSNTEAFF. CDR3 nucleotide sequence: TGTGCCAGCAGCCCGGACTCGAACACTGAAGCTTTCTTT.

V gene TRBV11-2 combines with J gene TRBJ1-2, with 7 positions matching TRBD1. This CDR3 is built from 13 residues. Germline V lookup: CDR1 SGHAT, CDR2 FQNNGV. Trimming took 5 bases from V and 8 from J; bases not matched to a gene: 8. The CDR3 bases are TGTGCCAGCAGCGTAAGACAGGGAGGCGGCTACACCTTC. Encoded protein: CASSVRQGGGYTF. Full variable domain (missing parts from reference TRBV11-2 and TRBJ1-2): EAGVAQSPRYKIIEKRQSVAFWCNPISGHATLYWYQQILGQGPKLLIQFQNNGVVDDSQLPKDRFSAERLKGVDSTLKIQPAKLEDSAVYLCASSVRQGGGYTFGSGTRLTVV.

The chain is built from TRBV4-1 and TRBJ1-6; possible D gene TRBD1, 5 bases. Germline V gene data show CDR1 as MGHRA and CDR2 as YSYEKL. The CDR3 spans 16 residues. The V end lost 0 bases, the J end lost 6 bases, and 12 bases lay between the germline ends. This CDR3 is CASSQDGGLGNSPLHF. CDR3 bases: TGCGCCAGCAGCCAAGATGGGGGTTTAGGTAATTCACCCCTCCACTTT.

The chain recombines TRBV6-5 with TRBJ1-3, with 9 bases fitting TRBD1. J was trimmed by 9 bases and V by 5 bases; bases with no gene match: 5. Germline V lookup: CDR1 MNHEY, CDR2 SVGAGI. There are 13 residues in the CDR3. In nucleotides, the CDR3 is TGTGCCAGCAGTCCCGGGACAGGGCGCACCATATATTTT. Translation: CASSPGTGRTIYF.

The CDR3 DNA is TGTGCCAGCAGCTTGGGACCGCCAGGGAATGAGCAGTTCTTC. Amino acids: CASSLGPPGNEQFF. The V call is TRBV5-6, the J call TRBJ2-1; D may be TRBD1 (5 bases). Germline CDR1 reads SGHDT; CDR2 reads YYEEEE. Between the trimmed V and J ends, which lost 0 bases and 7 bases, there was a span of 11 bases. The CDR3 spans 14 residues.